This T cell receptor (beta chain) is from a study of cytomegalovirus exposure and HLA in healthy donors. Points from the study as a whole: Subsequent analysis showed first-cohort TCR clusters tending to co-occur in 120 or so validation repertoires. The study labeled 150 or so TCR beta chains cytomegalovirus-associated. Despite most TCR sequences being rare, some public TCRs occurred in many donors. As confirmed in vitro, three CMV-associated chains were specific for CMV antigens.

V lost 8 bases and J 4 bases, leaving 14 bases between the germline ends. Germline CDR1 and CDR2: SEHNR and FQNEAQ (reference sequence). The length of the CDR3 is 13 residues. The data were produced by immunoSEQ multiplex PCR, yet TCRdb's version contains in-frame clones alone and is incomplete. This repertoire shows under 200,000 clones, about 90% found once; its top ten account for around 3.1%. On this clone: The antigen is not known.

The chain combines TRBV7-9 with TRBJ1-1; D is possibly TRBD1 (5 bases). The sequencing input was PBMCs. The sequence was obtained from a young woman in good health and CMV-seropositive. The chain's CDR3 is CASGAGSGTEAFF. Written as DNA, the CDR3 is TGTGCCAGCGGGGCGGGGTCCGGCACTGAAGCTTTCTTT.